Shown below are 5 T cell receptor beta chains from a single sample sequenced in a study of blood T cells in healthy people across ages. Primers used in a second PCR of roughly 7 to 12 cycles were a sample-barcoded 5' primer and a J-beta primer mix. One entry per CDR3 protein results from TCRdb running MiXCR on the 5' RACE reads. The sample carries hundreds of thousands of distinct CDR3 sequences, around 62% recorded once. The sample taken for sequencing was blood. The receptors shown here come from a man aged 25-45 years in good health.

The CDR3 DNA reads as TGTGCCAGCAGCTTCGGACTGGGCCGGGATGAGCAGTTCTTC. Translated, it gives CASSFGLGRDEQFF. The V gene is TRBV7-8, the J gene TRBJ2-1, with D maybe TRBD2 (5 bases). This CDR3 contains 14 residues. V shed 3 bases and J shed 8 bases, with 14 bases lying between them. The germline V gene encodes CDR1 SGHVS and CDR2 FQNEAQ.

This clonotype was counted once. J is TRBJ1-2 and V is TRBV28; tentatively, D is TRBD1 (5 bases). The CDR3 runs 16 residues. Germline lookup yields CDR1 MDHEN and CDR2 SYDVKM. The V end was cut by 5 bases, the J end by 2 bases, with 18 bases between. This chain's CDR3 is CASSTWGKGPNYGYTF. The CDR3 region has the DNA TGTGCCAGCAGTACCTGGGGGAAGGGCCCCAACTATGGCTACACCTTC.

This clonotype showed up just once. V gene TRBV5-6 combines with J gene TRBJ2-1, with a possible D match to TRBD1 (6 bases). The CDR3 has 14 residues. Trimming shortened V by 5 bases and J by 7 bases, and 16 bases separated the two germline ends. Germline values: CDR1 SGHDT, CDR2 YYEEEE. The CDR3 is CASRGGQFPNEQFF. The CDR3 bases are TGTGCCAGCAGAGGTGGACAGTTCCCGAATGAGCAGTTCTTC. The variable domain in full, with the rest retrieved from reference TRBV5-6 and TRBJ2-1, is DAGVTQSPTHLIKTRGQQVTLRCSPKSGHDTVSWYQQALGQGPQFIFQYYEEEERQRGNFPDRFSGHQFPNYSSELNVNALLLGDSALYLCASRGGQFPNEQFFGPGTRLTVL.

The rearrangement joins TRBV20-1 to TRBJ2-5; TRBD2 agrees at 7 bases. The CDR3 sequence is 13 residues long. J was trimmed by 1 base and V by 7 bases; bases with no gene match: 6. Germline V gene data show CDR1 as DFQATT and CDR2 as SNEGSKA (reference sequence). The DNA of the CDR3 is TGCAGTGACGCGCCGGGGGGCCAAGAGACCCAGTACTTC. Its protein is CSDAPGGQETQYF.

The CDR3 nucleotides read TGTGCCAGCTCACGAGAGGGACAGGCCTACGAGCAGTACTTC. It codes for CASSREGQAYEQYF. The chain has TRBV18 and TRBJ2-7, with 8 bases fitting TRBD1. Per the germline V gene, CDR1 is KGHSH and CDR2 is LQKENI. The CDR3 spans 14 residues. J lost 2 bases, V lost 4 bases, and 4 bases had no gene match.